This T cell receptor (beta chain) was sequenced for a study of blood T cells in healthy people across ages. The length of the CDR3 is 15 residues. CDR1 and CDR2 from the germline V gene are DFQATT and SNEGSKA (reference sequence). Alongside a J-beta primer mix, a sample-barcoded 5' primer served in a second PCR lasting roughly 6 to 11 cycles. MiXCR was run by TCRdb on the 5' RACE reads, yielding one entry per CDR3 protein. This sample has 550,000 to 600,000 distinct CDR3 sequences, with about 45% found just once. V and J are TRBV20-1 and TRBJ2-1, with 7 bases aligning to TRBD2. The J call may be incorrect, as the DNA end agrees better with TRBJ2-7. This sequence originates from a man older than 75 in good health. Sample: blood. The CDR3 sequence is CSARDGQRGYNEQYF. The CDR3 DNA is TGCAGTGCTAGAGATGGCCAGCGGGGCTACAATGAGCAGTACTTC.